The next 16 T cell receptor beta chains were all read from a single sample in a study of blood T cells in healthy people across ages. Next came a second PCR, run for roughly 6 to 11 cycles, which used a sample-barcoded 5' primer along with a J-beta primer mix. TCRdb reanalysed the 5' RACE reads using MiXCR and keeps one entry per CDR3 protein. The table lists some 1.7 million distinct CDR3 sequences, about 28% of them singletons. The material sequenced was blood. The receptors here all came from a woman aged 25-40 years in good health.

There are many counts of this clonotype. The rearrangement uses TRBV5-5 and TRBJ1-1; D is uncertain. Deletions cut 4 bases from V and 1 base from J, with 11 bases between. This CDR3 contains 14 residues. Germline values: CDR1 SGHKS, CDR2 YYEKEE (reference sequence). The CDR3 loop reads CASSPRAGNTEAFF. The CDR3 coding sequence is TGTGCCAGCAGCCCTAGGGCAGGGAACACTGAAGCTTTCTTT.

The gene calls are TRBV2 and TRBJ1-2; possibly TRBD1 for D (5 bases). Germline values: CDR1 SNHLY, CDR2 FYNNEI. V gave up 2 bases and J gave up 7 bases, with 11 bases separating them. The CDR3 totals 13 residues. The CDR3 loop is CASSEWDSCGYTF. In nucleotides, the CDR3 is TGTGCCAGCAGTGAATGGGACTCCTGTGGCTACACCTTC.

V and J are TRBV5-1 and TRBJ2-1; TRBD2 aligns across 9 bases. The CDR3 contains 15 residues. Trimming took 0 bases from V and 10 from J; bases not matched to a gene: 8. CDR1 SGHRS and CDR2 YFSETQ come from the germline V gene. For the CDR3, the DNA is TGCGCCAGCAGCTTGGGTAGCGGGAGACTCAGGGAGCAGTTCTTC. Amino acids: CASSLGSGRLREQFF.

This clonotype has a handful of counts. The chain joins TRBV7-2 to TRBJ1-5; no clear D. Deletions cut 5 bases from V and 1 base from J, with 9 bases between. Per germline, CDR1 SGHTA and CDR2 FQGNSA. The CDR3 consists of 14 residues. CDR3 sequence reads: CASSQQTSNQPQHF. The DNA of the CDR3 is TGTGCCAGCAGCCAACAGACAAGCAATCAGCCCCAGCATTTT.

The rearrangement uses TRBV5-1 and TRBJ2-1, with 10 bases that match TRBD2. Germline loops: CDR1 SGHRS, CDR2 YFSETQ. The CDR3 covers 15 residues. V gave up 1 base and J gave up 9 bases; unmatched junction bases: 7. CDR3 DNA: TGCGCCAGCAGCTTGCAAGCGGGAGGGCCGGGTGAGCAGTTCTTC. This translates into CASSLQAGGPGEQFF. The variable domain in full, with the rest retrieved from reference TRBV5-1 and TRBJ2-1, is KAGVTQTPRYLIKTRGQQVTLSCSPISGHRSVSWYQQTPGQGLQFLFEYFSETQRNKGNFPGRFSGRQFSNSRSEMNVSTLELGDSALYLCASSLQAGGPGEQFFGPGTRLTVL.

A note on this clonotype: One junction end disagrees with the germline gene, perhaps due to a read error. The V and J genes are TRBV20-1 and TRBJ1-2; 8 nucleotides match TRBD1. The CDR3 sequence is 13 residues long. The germline gives CDR1 DFQATT, CDR2 SNEGSKA (reference sequence). The CDR3 DNA reads TGCAGTGTTAGAGCCCCACAGGGGGATGGCTACACCTTC. Translated: CSVRAPQGDGYTF.

This rearrangement joins TRBV4-1 to TRBJ2-1; TRBD2 agrees at 10 bases. This CDR3 contains 15 residues. V lost 3 bases and J lost 9; bases outside the gene matches: 8. Germline values: CDR1 MGHRA, CDR2 YSYEKL. As DNA, the CDR3 is TGCGCCAGCAGCCAGGGACTAGCGAGGGGGGGTGAGCAGTTCTTC. It specifies CASSQGLARGGEQFF.

The V and J genes are TRBV6-6 and TRBJ2-4; tentatively, D is TRBD1 (7 bases). The J call may be incorrect, as the DNA end agrees better with TRBJ2-7. The CDR3 has 15 amino acids. The germline V gene encodes CDR1 MNHNY and CDR2 SVGAGI (reference sequence). The CDR3 region is CASSYRGRGEPEQYF. In DNA, the CDR3 is TGTGCCAGCAGTTACCGGGGCAGGGGGGAGCCCGAGCAGTACTTC.

Ten or more counts support this clonotype. The rearrangement uses TRBV5-5 and TRBJ1-2; 11 positions match TRBD1. V dropped 5 bases and J dropped 8; count of bases not matched to a gene: 8. The CDR3 is 14 amino acids. From germline, CDR1 is SGHKS and CDR2 YYEKEE (reference sequence). CDR3 nucleotide sequence: TGTGCCAGCAGTGGACAGGGGGCGCGGAGGGGCTACACCTTC. Protein sequence: CASSGQGARRGYTF.

Of note for this clonotype: Possible read error: a much larger clone is one base away. The chain combines TRBV5-1 with TRBJ1-4, with D possibly TRBD1 on 5 matching bases. Germline-derived CDR1 and CDR2 are SGHRS and YFSETQ. V was clipped by 7 bases and J by 16 bases, with 23 bases between them. The CDR3 consists of 13 residues. The CDR3 nucleotides are TGCGCCAGCCTTCATACGACGGGGCCTAGGGGGTTTTTT. This gives the protein CASLHTTGPRGFF. Looking up the rest from reference TRBV5-1 and TRBJ1-4 gives the full variable domain: KAGVTQTPRYLIKTRGQQVTLSCSPISGHRSVSWYQQTPGQGLQFLFEYFSETQRNKGNFPGRFSGRQFSNSRSEMNVSTLELGDSALYLCASLHTTGPRGFFGSGTQLSVL.

A remark on this clonotype: This clone may be a read error of a much larger clone one base away. For the CDR3, the DNA is TGCGCCAGCAGCCAAGATCCGGGACTAGCGGATTACAATAAGCAGTTCTTC. Its protein is CASSQDPGLADYNKQFF. The chain combines TRBV4-3 with TRBJ2-1; the match to TRBD2 covers 11 bases. This CDR3 has 17 amino acids. The germline gives CDR1 LGHNA, CDR2 YSLEER.

This rearrangement joins TRBV7-9 to TRBJ1-3, with 8 nucleotides matching TRBD1. V lost 4 bases to trimming and J lost 2 bases; unmatched junction nucleotides: 4. The CDR3 has 15 residues. Germline CDR1 and CDR2: SEHNR and FQNEAQ (reference sequence). This CDR3 reads CASSSTGGAGNTIYF. DNA for the CDR3: TGTGCCAGCAGCTCCACAGGGGGAGCTGGAAACACCATATATTTT.

This clonotype has just a few counts. The V call is TRBV6-5, the J call TRBJ2-1; no reliable D call. Germline CDR1 MNHEY, CDR2 SVGAGI. CDR3 length equals 15 residues. Trimming took 0 bases from V and 5 from J, leaving 11 bases between them. CDR3 in amino acids: CASSYSTRAHNEQFF. The CDR3 DNA reads TGTGCCAGCAGTTACTCGACTCGGGCGCACAATGAGCAGTTCTTC.

This clonotype came up a few times. J is TRBJ2-3 and V is TRBV30; no clear D gene. The germline V gene encodes CDR1 GTSNPN and CDR2 SVGIG (reference sequence). Trimming took 3 bases from V and 3 from J, leaving 4 bases between them. The CDR3 is 11 amino acids. CDR3 sequence: CAWRRTDTQYF. As DNA, the CDR3 is TGTGCCTGGAGGAGGACAGATACGCAGTATTTT.

Note on this clonotype: A clone one base away is much larger, so this may be a read error. The chain is built from TRBV20-1 and TRBJ2-5; 8 bases are shared with TRBD2. Germline CDR1 reads DFQATT; CDR2 reads SNEGSKA (reference sequence). The CDR3 consists of 14 residues. The ends lost 2 bases at V and 11 bases at J; junction bases unmatched: 13. The CDR3 reads CSARKLTSGSEQYF. The CDR3 DNA is TGCAGTGCTAGAAAGTTAACTAGCGGTTCGGAGCAGTACTTC.

J is TRBJ2-5 and V is TRBV2, with TRBD2 as a possible D gene (5 bases). The CDR3 sequence is 14 residues long. CDR1 and CDR2 (germline): SNHLY, FYNNEI. V lost 6 bases to trimming and J lost 7 bases, with 18 bases between them. The DNA for the CDR3 is TGTGCCAGCAGCTCAACTGGAGGAGTAACGACCCAGTACTTC. This gives the protein CASSSTGGVTTQYF.